This TCR beta chain was identified in a study of T-cell reconstitution after alpha-beta-depleted transplantation in children. Researchers prepared the TCRbeta library using unique molecular identifiers, the study reports. TCRdb used MiXCR to reprocess the PCR reads, holding one entry per CDR3 protein. In the table there are fewer than 550,000 distinct CDR3 sequences, approximately 10% of which are singletons. CDR3 size: 16 residues. Trimming took 4 bases from V and 5 from J; bases not matched to a gene: 12. Germline loops: CDR1 SGHRS, CDR2 YFSETQ. In this sample, this clonotype turned up many times. This clonotype originated in a child aged 2-9 years with inherited bone marrow failure, due to receive a stem cell transplant. The sequencing here drew on PBMCs, taken before TCRalphabeta/CD19-depleted stem cell transplant. The chain couples TRBV5-1 to TRBJ1-2; 9 bases fit TRBD1. CDR3 sequence: CASSLADRGNGYGYTF. As DNA, the CDR3 is TGCGCCAGCAGCCTGGCGGACAGGGGAAATGGGTATGGCTACACCTTC. The full variable domain, rest sourced from reference TRBV5-1 and TRBJ1-2, is KAGVTQTPRYLIKTRGQQVTLSCSPISGHRSVSWYQQTPGQGLQFLFEYFSETQRNKGNFPGRFSGRQFSNSRSEMNVSTLELGDSALYLCASSLADRGNGYGYTFGSGTRLTVV.